The subject of this entry is one T cell receptor beta chain. With 5 bases removed from V and 1 base from J, the gap between germline ends came to 24 bases. Germline V gene sequence: CDR1 MNHEY, CDR2 SMNVEV (reference sequence). The CDR3 is 20 residues long. The data were obtained in a study of blood T cell repertoires in COVID-19. Turning to the study itself: The analysed material was cDNA or gDNA that came from T cells, B-cell-depleted T cells, or PBMCs.

In the study's own analysis: Amplification from reference gene primers served as the basis for estimated nucleated cell counts. Here immunoSEQ multiplex PCR was the method, and the copy in TCRdb shows in-frame clones only, minus some. The V and J calls and clone size come from that table; D and trimming were worked out from the DNA. In the table there are around 300,000 clones, over 75% of which are singletons. Input material: peripheral blood. The V call is TRBV27, the J call TRBJ2-6, with TRBD1 as a possible D gene (6 bases). The receptor comes from a human donor in a cohort sampled during active COVID-19. CDR3 protein: CASSLGASTPWISGANVLTF. Here the CDR3 DNA reads TGTGCCAGCAGTCTGGGGGCGAGTACTCCTTGGATATCTGGGGCCAACGTCCTGACTTTC.